Below are 26 T cell receptor beta chains sequenced from a single sample in a study of identical twins. TCRdb re-analysed the 5' RACE reads in MiXCR, keeping a single row per CDR3 protein. The sample consists of hundreds of thousands of distinct CDR3 sequences, approximately 7.3% of them appearing once. The sample also formed part of further work on yellow fever vaccine responses in identical twins.

Sequences were obtained from CD8+ T cells sorted from blood. These receptors were collected from a woman under 30 in good health.

This clonotype showed up just a few times. V and J are TRBV6-5 and TRBJ2-7; no clear D gene. With 6 bases removed from V and 3 bases from J, the gap between germline ends came to 9 bases. The V gene's germline CDR1 is MNHEY and CDR2 SVGAGI. CDR3 length: 12 residues. CDR3 residues: CASSNPGYEQYF. CDR3 bases: TGTGCCAGCAGCAACCCCGGCTACGAGCAGTACTTC.

This clonotype was seen repeatedly, ten times or more. This chain links TRBV5-5 with TRBJ2-7, with a possible D match to TRBD1 (6 bases). Trimming left V 0 bases short and J 3 bases short, with 13 bases between. This CDR3 region has 15 residues. Germline loops: CDR1 SGHKS, CDR2 YYEKEE (reference sequence). CDR3 amino acids: CASSLGTEHLYEQYV. The CDR3 DNA follows: TGTGCCAGCAGCTTGGGGACAGAGCACCTCTACGAGCAGTACGTC.

This sequence joins TRBV7-9 and TRBJ2-5; TRBD2 matches at 8 bases. This CDR3 has 15 amino acids. The germline V gene encodes CDR1 SEHNR and CDR2 FQNEAQ (reference sequence). V gave up 5 bases and J gave up 4 bases; unmatched junction bases: 9. The CDR3 coding sequence is TGTGCCAGCAGCGCGGGTAGCGGGGATCCAGAGACCCAGTACTTC. Translation: CASSAGSGDPETQYF.

This clonotype was observed a handful of times. CDR3 region: CASSQTPSGELFF. Written as DNA, the CDR3 is TGCGCCAGCAGCCAAACCCCATCCGGGGAGCTGTTTTTT. J is TRBJ2-2 and V is TRBV4-1, with no clear D. CDR3 length equals 13 residues. V was pared by 2 bases and J by 6 bases, with 7 bases between. Germline V lookup: CDR1 MGHRA, CDR2 YSYEKL.

The sample holds a few counts of this clonotype. The J gene is TRBJ2-4, the V gene TRBV27, with 11 bases identical to TRBD2. The V and J ends lost 6 bases and 3 bases, in that order; junction bases with no gene match: 7. This CDR3 is built from 16 residues. Germline CDR1 and CDR2: MNHEY and SMNVEV (reference sequence). CDR3 nucleotide sequence: TGTGCCAGCAGACCACTAGCGGGGGCCGACAAAAACATTCAGTACTTC. Its translation: CASRPLAGADKNIQYF.

This chain joins TRBV4-1 and TRBJ2-7; 12 bases agree with TRBD2. The CDR3 loop spans 15 amino acids. Germline V gives CDR1 MGHRA, CDR2 YSYEKL. Losses at the gene ends were 1 base for V and 6 bases for J; bases not matched to a gene: 4. The CDR3 nucleotides are TGCGCCAGCAGCCAAGCTCTAGCGGGGGGGCGCGAGCAGTACGTC. It codes for CASSQALAGGREQYV.

The chain has TRBV27 and TRBJ2-1; the D call may be TRBD1 or TRBD2 (5 bases each). Germline V lookup: CDR1 MNHEY, CDR2 SMNVEV (reference sequence). This CDR3 has 12 amino acids. V was pared by 5 bases and J by 9 bases, with 11 bases between. For the CDR3, the DNA is TGTGCCAGCAGTAAAGAGAGGGGTGAGCAGTTCTTC. Translated: CASSKERGEQFF.

There are many counts of this clonotype. V is TRBV4-2 and J is TRBJ1-1, with unresolved D. This CDR3 is 14 amino acids long. The V gene lost 0 bases and the J gene lost 1 base, with 6 bases spanning the gap. Per germline, CDR1 LGHNA and CDR2 YNFKEQ. The CDR3 DNA follows: TGTGCCAGCAGCCAAGATCTAGGGAACACTGAAGCTTTCTTT. This codes for CASSQDLGNTEAFF.

This clonotype showed up many times. The chain recombines TRBV2 with TRBJ2-4; D remains unclear. Germline V gene data show CDR1 as SNHLY and CDR2 as FYNNEI. V was pared by 4 bases and J by 7 bases, with 20 bases between. CDR3 length equals 16 residues. The CDR3 DNA follows: TGTGCCAGCAGTGTGGAAACAGAACGGCCGAGGAACATTCAGTACTTC. This encodes CASSVETERPRNIQYF. The whole variable domain, filled in from reference TRBV2 and TRBJ2-4, reads EPEVTQTPSHQVTQMGQEVILRCVPISNHLYFYWYRQILGQKVEFLVSFYNNEISEKSEIFDDQFSVERPDGSNFTLKIRSTKLEDSAMYFCASSVETERPRNIQYFGAGTRLSVL.

This clonotype was found many times. The chain recombines TRBV15 with TRBJ2-7; 13 bases agree with TRBD2. Germline V gene lookup returns CDR1 LNHNV and CDR2 YYDKDF (reference sequence). The length of the CDR3 is 15 residues. J was trimmed by 3 bases and V by 2 bases; bases with no gene match: 1. The DNA for the CDR3 is TGTGCCACCAGCAGAAGACTAGCGGGAGGCTACGAGCAGTACTTC. Protein: CATSRRLAGGYEQYF.

This clonotype was detected a few times. The chain has TRBV5-6 and TRBJ1-2, with D maybe TRBD1 (5 bases). There are 15 residues in the CDR3. V was pared by 0 bases and J by 4 bases, with 13 bases between. Germline CDR1 and CDR2: SGHDT and YYEEEE. The CDR3 spells CASSLEGALLYGYTF. The CDR3 nucleotides read TGTGCCAGCAGCTTGGAAGGGGCCCTACTCTATGGCTACACCTTC.

This clonotype turned up a few times. The J gene is TRBJ2-7, the V gene TRBV7-9; the D gene is possibly TRBD2 (6 bases). CDR1 and CDR2 (germline): SEHNR, FQNEAQ (reference sequence). This CDR3 spans 13 amino acids. With 5 bases removed from V and 6 bases from J, the gap between germline ends came to 14 bases. The CDR3: CASSPHGTVEQYV. Written as DNA, the CDR3 is TGTGCCAGCAGCCCCCACGGGACTGTCGAGCAGTACGTC.

This clonotype has more than one count but fewer than ten. The chain joins TRBV6-5 to TRBJ2-7; D call uncertain. The length of the CDR3 is 13 residues. Germline CDR1 MNHEY, CDR2 SVGAGI. Trimming removed 0 bases from V and 4 bases from J, with 7 bases in between. The CDR3 DNA sequence: TGTGCCAGCAGTTACTCGATTGGATACGAGCAGTACGTC. Its protein product is CASSYSIGYEQYV.

This clonotype has a handful of counts. This chain uses TRBV27 with TRBJ2-1; the match to TRBD2 covers 16 bases. V lost 3 bases and J lost 9; bases outside the gene matches: 5. The germline CDR1 and CDR2 sequences are MNHEY and SMNVEV (reference sequence). The CDR3 has 16 amino acids. The CDR3 DNA is TGTGCCAGCAGTTTCGGGACTAGCGGGGGGGCAGGTGAGCAGTTCTTC. Translating it yields CASSFGTSGGAGEQFF.

This clonotype has a handful of counts. The chain links TRBV9 to TRBJ2-7; a weak D match, TRBD2 (5 bases). The V gene's germline CDR1 is SGDLS and CDR2 YYNGEE. Trimming removed 4 bases at V and 7 bases at J, with 12 bases between. This CDR3 is built from 12 residues. CDR3 region: CASSPHPGEQYF. CDR3 nucleotides: TGTGCCAGCAGCCCCCACCCGGGGGAGCAGTACTTC.

This clonotype was recorded at least ten times. This chain joins TRBV20-1 and TRBJ2-7; D perhaps matches TRBD2 (5 bases). Germline V gives CDR1 DFQATT, CDR2 SNEGSKA (reference sequence). CDR3 length equals 13 residues. V shed 1 base and J shed 1 base, with 8 bases lying between them. CDR3: CSARATGSYEQYV. The CDR3, as DNA: TGCAGTGCTAGAGCGACGGGGTCCTACGAGCAGTACGTC.

This clonotype was detected ten times or more. The chain couples TRBV5-5 to TRBJ1-1; D perhaps matches TRBD1 (5 bases). Germline values: CDR1 SGHKS, CDR2 YYEKEE (reference sequence). The V and J ends lost 2 bases and 4 bases respectively, with 12 bases between them. The CDR3 runs 14 residues. CDR3: CASSLWGVGTEAFF. The CDR3 nucleotides are TGTGCCAGCAGCTTATGGGGGGTCGGCACTGAAGCTTTCTTT. The variable domain in full, completed from reference TRBV5-5 and TRBJ1-1, reads DAGVTQSPTHLIKTRGQQVTLRCSPISGHKSVSWYQQVLGQGPQFIFQYYEKEERGRGNFPDRFSARQFPNYSSELNVNALLLGDSALYLCASSLWGVGTEAFFGQGTRLTVV.

This clonotype came up a few times. The chain uses TRBV2 and TRBJ2-7, with D uncertain. Germline V gives CDR1 SNHLY, CDR2 FYNNEI. The length of the CDR3 is 13 residues. V lost 7 bases and J lost 0, with 10 bases in between. CDR3 in DNA: TGTGCCAGCACCCAGGCCACCTCCTACGAGCAGTACTTC. Translation: CASTQATSYEQYF.

This clonotype was detected many times. The V and J genes are TRBV5-1 and TRBJ1-2, with TRBD1 matching over 7 bases. This CDR3 is 15 amino acids long. Germline-derived CDR1 and CDR2 are SGHRS and YFSETQ. The V and J ends lost 3 bases and 8 bases, in that order; junction bases with no gene match: 13. The CDR3 DNA follows: TGCGCCAGCAGCTCCGATTTAGGACAGGTCGGAGGCTACACCTTC. It encodes CASSSDLGQVGGYTF.

The J gene is TRBJ1-3, the V gene TRBV2; D not resolved. CDR3 length: 16 amino acids. Germline V gene lookup returns CDR1 SNHLY and CDR2 FYNNEI. V lost 5 bases and J lost 2, with 16 bases in between. CDR3 in amino acids: CASSSDGPYTGNTIYF. DNA of the CDR3: TGTGCCAGCAGTTCCGACGGGCCCTACACTGGAAACACCATATATTTT.

The sample holds many counts of this clonotype. This chain links TRBV7-9 with TRBJ2-1, with 8 bases fitting TRBD2. With 5 bases clipped from V and 3 bases from J, the junction kept 6 bases outside the gene matches. There are 15 residues in the CDR3. Germline V gene lookup returns CDR1 SEHNR and CDR2 FQNEAQ (reference sequence). The CDR3 region has the DNA TGTGCCAGCAGCATGAGCGGGAGAGGCTACAATGAGCAGTTCTTC. Encoded protein: CASSMSGRGYNEQFF.

This chain links TRBV12-3 or TRBV12-4 with TRBJ2-5, with D uncertain. The CDR3 loop spans 13 amino acids. Trimming took 1 base from V and 4 from J, leaving 7 bases between them. CDR3 region: CASSLGSPETQYF. The CDR3 DNA is TGTGCCAGCAGTTTAGGGAGCCCAGAGACCCAGTACTTC.

This clonotype was seen more than once but under ten times. J is TRBJ1-5 and V is TRBV3-1; no clear D. Germline CDR1 LGHDT, CDR2 YNNKEL (reference sequence). This CDR3 has 15 residues. Trimming removed 0 bases at V and 6 bases at J, with 12 bases between. The CDR3, as DNA: TGTGCCAGCAGCCAAGATTATACGTCCTCTCAGCCCCAGCATTTT. Its protein product is CASSQDYTSSQPQHF.

Only a few counts were recorded for this clonotype. The chain recombines TRBV25-1 with TRBJ2-1; a possible D gene is TRBD1 (5 bases). The CDR3 loop spans 12 amino acids. V shed 6 bases and J shed 10 bases, with 13 bases lying between them. CDR1 MGHDK and CDR2 SYGVNS come from the germline V gene. The CDR3 reads CASSAVRVEQFF. CDR3 sequence (DNA): TGTGCCAGCAGCGCCGTCAGGGTGGAGCAGTTCTTC.

This clonotype came up many times. V is TRBV29-1 and J is TRBJ2-6; perhaps TRBD1 as D (6 bases). Germline V CDR1 and CDR2: SQVTM, ANQGSEA. V lost 1 base, J lost 0 bases, and 16 bases lay in between. The CDR3 has 18 amino acids. In nucleotides, the CDR3 is TGCAGCGTTGAAGCCCCTGGGGGCCAGCCCTCTGGGGCCAACGTCCTGACTTTC. Amino acids: CSVEAPGGQPSGANVLTF.

This clonotype was detected ten times or more. The chain combines TRBV20-1 with TRBJ1-6; 8 bases align to TRBD1. Germline loops: CDR1 DFQATT, CDR2 SNEGSKA (reference sequence). The J segment lost 2 bases and the V segment lost 3 bases, leaving 9 bases of the junction unmatched. The CDR3 is 17 amino acids. The DNA for the CDR3 is TGCAGTGCTAGGGACAGGGCGGACCTCACCTATAATTCACCCCTCCACTTT. This codes for CSARDRADLTYNSPLHF.